This T cell receptor (beta chain) was recorded in a study of T cells after yellow fever vaccination. Study outcomes and limitations: Of the clonotypes, a small share occurred in both CD4 and CD8 compartments.

CDR3 length: 14 residues. The V and J ends lost 6 bases and 9 bases respectively, with 15 bases between them. Germline CDR1 SNHLY, CDR2 FYNNEI. TCRdb ran MiXCR on the 5' RACE reads and lists one entry per CDR3 protein. The data hold about 550,000 distinct CDR3 sequences, with 15% to 20% observed a single time. Comments on this clonotype: Its antigen remains unidentified.

This receptor was identified in a man aged 25 to 40 who received the YFV17D yellow fever vaccine. The starting material was PBMCs, obtained 15 days after the yellow fever booster vaccination. The chain employs TRBV2 and TRBJ1-6, with D uncertain. The CDR3 here is CASSTGPLASPLHF. CDR3 sequence (DNA): TGTGCCAGCAGCACCGGGCCCCTGGCTTCACCCCTCCACTTT.